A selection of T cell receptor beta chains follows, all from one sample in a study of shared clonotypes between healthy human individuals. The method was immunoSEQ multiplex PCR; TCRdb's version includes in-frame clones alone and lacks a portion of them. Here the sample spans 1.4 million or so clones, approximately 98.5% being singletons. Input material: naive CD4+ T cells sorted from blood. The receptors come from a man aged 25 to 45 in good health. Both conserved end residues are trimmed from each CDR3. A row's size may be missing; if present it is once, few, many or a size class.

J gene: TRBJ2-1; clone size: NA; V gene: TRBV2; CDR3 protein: ASRLGGPAYNEQF
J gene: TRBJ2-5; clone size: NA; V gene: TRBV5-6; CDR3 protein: ASSFVAVGQETQY
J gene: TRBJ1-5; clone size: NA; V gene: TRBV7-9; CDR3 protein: ASSLTGGNQPQH
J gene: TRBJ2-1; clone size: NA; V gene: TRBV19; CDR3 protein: ASSTQPGGGEQF
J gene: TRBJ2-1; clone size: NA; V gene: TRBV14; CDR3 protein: ASSQIWGASSYNEQF
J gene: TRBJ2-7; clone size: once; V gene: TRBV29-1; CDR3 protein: SVPGQGDYEQY
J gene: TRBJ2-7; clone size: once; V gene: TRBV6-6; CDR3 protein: ASQDSSYEQY
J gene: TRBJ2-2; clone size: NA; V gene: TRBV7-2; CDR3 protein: ASSPTSVTGELF
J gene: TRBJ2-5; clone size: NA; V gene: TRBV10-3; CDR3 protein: AIRNGQGGETQY
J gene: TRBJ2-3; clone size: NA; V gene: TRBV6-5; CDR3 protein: ASSYGTENTDTQY
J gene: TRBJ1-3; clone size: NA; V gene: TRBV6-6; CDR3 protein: ASRGGIDTIY
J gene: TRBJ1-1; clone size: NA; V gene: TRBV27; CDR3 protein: ASSFKPENTEAF
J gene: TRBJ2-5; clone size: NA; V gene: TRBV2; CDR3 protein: ASRADRGETQY
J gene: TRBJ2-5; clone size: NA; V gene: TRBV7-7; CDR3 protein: ASSPSSSGIQETQY
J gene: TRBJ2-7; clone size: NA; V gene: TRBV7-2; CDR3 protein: ASSSNSYEQY
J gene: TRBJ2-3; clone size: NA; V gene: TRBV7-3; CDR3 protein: ASSLFPASDTQY
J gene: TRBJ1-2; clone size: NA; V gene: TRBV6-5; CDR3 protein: ASSSRTGGLGYT
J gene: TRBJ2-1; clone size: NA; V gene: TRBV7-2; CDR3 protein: ASSARLASSSYNEQF
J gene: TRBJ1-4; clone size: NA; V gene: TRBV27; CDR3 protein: ASSPHRGRTNEKLF
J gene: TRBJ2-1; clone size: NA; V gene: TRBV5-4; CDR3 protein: ASSSIASTYNEQF
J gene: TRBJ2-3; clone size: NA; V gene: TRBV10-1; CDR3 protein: ASSGGLPDTQY
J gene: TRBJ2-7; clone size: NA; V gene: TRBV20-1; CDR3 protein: SAQGAWEQY
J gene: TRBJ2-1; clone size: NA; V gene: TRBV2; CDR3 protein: ASSEPQPGLAGAEQF
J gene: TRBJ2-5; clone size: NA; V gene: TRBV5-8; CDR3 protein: ASSPYSGTEETQY
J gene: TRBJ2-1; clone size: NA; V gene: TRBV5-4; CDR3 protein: ASSLPSGSFYNEQF
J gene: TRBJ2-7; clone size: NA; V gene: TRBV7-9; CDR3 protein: ASSLAPPGHSYEQY